The rows below give T cell receptor beta chains drawn from one sample of a study of graft-versus-host responses after intestinal transplantation. Data came from immunoSEQ multiplex PCR; TCRdb stores just in-frame clones and leaves some out. This sample has 15,000 or so clones, with over 75% found just once. Specimen: ileum tissue, collected roughly 26 days after intestinal transplant. The receptors were sampled from a human patient who received an intestinal transplant, so some T cells may come from the graft donor. Both conserved end residues are part of each CDR3. D genes are given only for firm matches. Clone size is not always given. Where it is, it says once, few, many or a class for expanded clones.

TGTGCCAGCAGTCGGCAGGGACACAATCAGCCCCAGCATTTT,CASSRQGHNQPQHF,14,TRBV6-5,TRBJ1-5,NA,NA
TGTGCATCCCAGCGGGGGGCGTCCTACAATGAGCAGTTCTTC,CASQRGASYNEQFF,14,TRBV2,TRBJ2-1,NA,TRBD2
TGTGCCAGCAGTTACGTGCAGGGCGGTTCTACCCTCCACTTT,CASSYVQGGSTLHF,14,TRBV6-5,TRBJ1-6,few,NA
TGTGCCAGCAACCCGACTAGCGGGGGGGCCGGAGAGACCCAGTACTTC,CASNPTSGGAGETQYF,16,TRBV11-2,TRBJ2-5,once,TRBD2
TGTGCCAGCAGCTTGTCCCCCTGGACTAGCGGGGATACCGGGGAGCTGTTTTTT,CASSLSPWTSGDTGELFF,18,TRBV11-2,TRBJ2-2,NA,TRBD2
TGCGCCAGCAGCCAAGATCGGACAGGGAGGGGAGAGACCCAGTACTTC,CASSQDRTGRGETQYF,16,TRBV4-1,TRBJ2-5,NA,NA
TGTGCCAGCAGCTCCGGACAGGGGGACTACTATGGCTACACCTTC,CASSSGQGDYYGYTF,15,TRBV5-4,TRBJ1-2,few,TRBD1
TGTGCCAGCAGCGAGACTAGCGGACTCTACAATGAGCAGTTCTTC,CASSETSGLYNEQFF,15,TRBV13,TRBJ2-1,NA,TRBD2
TGTGCCAGCAGCTTAGGGGGGGGCATCAACTATGGCTACACCTTC,CASSLGGGINYGYTF,15,TRBV7-9,TRBJ1-2,NA,NA
TGCGCCAGCAGCCAGGACAGGGGAGGGGGCGAAAAACTGTTTTTT,CASSQDRGGGEKLFF,15,TRBV4-1,TRBJ1-4,NA,TRBD1
TGCAGCGGAGGGACTAGCCTTCAAGAGACCCAGTACTTC,CSGGTSLQETQYF,13,TRBV29-1,TRBJ2-5,once,TRBD2
TGTGCCACCAGCAGCGGGGAATCTGGAAACACCATATATTTT,CATSSGESGNTIYF,14,TRBV15,TRBJ1-3,few,NA
TGTGCCGGACAGGGTTGGGACACCGGGGAGCTGTTTTTT,CAGQGWDTGELFF,13,TRBV2,TRBJ2-2,few,TRBD1
TGTGCCAGCAGCTTGGGACTAGCGGGGGACACCGGGGAGCTGTTTTTT,CASSLGLAGDTGELFF,16,TRBV5-4,TRBJ2-2,once,TRBD2
TGTGCCTGGAGTATCGGAATCGGGGGGAATACGCAGTATTTT,CAWSIGIGGNTQYF,14,TRBV30,TRBJ2-3,NA,TRBD2
TGTGCCAGCAGTCCAGGGGAGAACACTGAAGCTTTCTTT,CASSPGENTEAFF,13,TRBV6-1,TRBJ1-1,few,NA
TGTGCCAGCAGCCCCGTCGGTGAGCAGTTCTTC,CASSPVGEQFF,11,TRBV7-2,TRBJ2-1,NA,NA
TGTGCCAGCAGACCGACCCCGACAGAAAACACTGAAGCTTTCTTT,CASRPTPTENTEAFF,15,TRBV4-2,TRBJ1-1,medium-sized,NA
TGTGCCACCAGCGGGTGGGACAGGGGACCTTATAGCAATCAGCCCCAGCATTTT,CATSGWDRGPYSNQPQHF,18,TRBV15,TRBJ1-5,NA,TRBD1
TGTGCCAGCTTAAGGGTAGCGGGGAACACTGAAGCTTTCTTT,CASLRVAGNTEAFF,14,TRBV7-2,TRBJ1-1,NA,NA
TGTGCCAGCAGCCCAGGTGGGGGGTATGGCTACACCTTC,CASSPGGGYGYTF,13,TRBV7-9,TRBJ1-2,NA,NA
TGCGCCAGCAGCTTCTCGGGGGGGCGAGAGACCCAGTACTTC,CASSFSGGRETQYF,14,TRBV5-1,TRBJ2-5,NA,TRBD2
TGTGCCAGCAGTAGACTCCTCTCTGGAAACACCATATATTTT,CASSRLLSGNTIYF,14,TRBV2,TRBJ1-3,NA,NA
TGTGCCAGCAGCTCCTCCAGTGCTAGCGGGAGTTCAGATACGCAGTATTTT,CASSSSSASGSSDTQYF,17,TRBV5-6,TRBJ2-3,NA,TRBD2
TGTGCCAGCAGCCTCAGAACTGGACTAGACTATCAAGAGACCCAGTACTTC,CASSLRTGLDYQETQYF,17,TRBV5-4,TRBJ2-5,once,TRBD2
TGCGCCAGCAGCCCCCTGGGAGCCCACTCTGGGGCCAACGTCCTGACTTTC,CASSPLGAHSGANVLTF,17,TRBV5-1,TRBJ2-6,once,NA
TGTGCCAGCAGCCAAGGGGCGGACAGGGGGCACCAAGAGACCCAGTACTTC,CASSQGADRGHQETQYF,17,TRBV4-2,TRBJ2-5,NA,TRBD1
TGTGCCAGCAGCCCGGGACTAGCAGACTACAATGAGCAGTTCTTC,CASSPGLADYNEQFF,15,TRBV5-4,TRBJ2-1,NA,TRBD2
TGTGCCAGCACCGGGGGGAATACGCAGTATTTT,CASTGGNTQYF,11,TRBV6-5,TRBJ2-3,NA,TRBD2
TGTGCCAGCAGCCAAGGGACTGGAGGGACGGGCAATCAGCCCCAGCATTTT,CASSQGTGGTGNQPQHF,17,TRBV4-2,TRBJ1-5,medium-sized,NA
TGCGCCAGCAGCCAAGAGGGGACAGGGAACTCACCCCTCCACTTT,CASSQEGTGNSPLHF,15,TRBV4-3,TRBJ1-6,NA,TRBD1
TGCGCCAGCAGCCAAGGTAGCGATACGCAGTATTTT,CASSQGSDTQYF,12,TRBV4-1,TRBJ2-3,NA,NA
TGTGCCTGGAGTGTTAGTAAAGTACAGGGCCTTGTTGCTGGCTACACCTTC,CAWSVSKVQGLVAGYTF,17,TRBV30,TRBJ1-2,NA,NA
TGTGCCAGCAGCTTAGCCCCTCTACTAGCGAACACCGGGGAGCTGTTTTTT,CASSLAPLLANTGELFF,17,TRBV7-6,TRBJ2-2,once,NA
TGTGCCAGCAGACGGACTATCACGGGGAACAATGAGCAGTTCTTC,CASRRTITGNNEQFF,15,TRBV6-1,TRBJ2-1,NA,NA
TGTGCCAGCAGCCGACACAAATCAAATGTCGGACAGGCAAACACTGAAGCTTTCTTT,CASSRHKSNVGQANTEAFF,19,TRBV7-9,TRBJ1-1,NA,TRBD1
TGTGCCTGGAGCGGACTAGCTGCCGGGGAGCTGTTTTTT,CAWSGLAAGELFF,13,TRBV30,TRBJ2-2,NA,TRBD2
TGCGCCAGCAGCCGCGAAGTGGGGACAGGGGACGGCTACACCTTC,CASSREVGTGDGYTF,15,TRBV4-3,TRBJ1-2,few,TRBD1
TGTGCCAGCAGCGCGCAGGATTCCTACAATCAGCCCCAGCATTTT,CASSAQDSYNQPQHF,15,TRBV2,TRBJ1-5,NA,NA
TGTGCCAGCTGGGAGTCCCCAGATACGCAGTATTTT,CASWESPDTQYF,12,TRBV19,TRBJ2-3,NA,NA
TGTGCCAGCAGCTTGGTTAATACAGGGGGTGTCACCGGGGAGCTGTTTTTT,CASSLVNTGGVTGELFF,17,TRBV11-3,TRBJ2-2,NA,TRBD1
TGTGCTAGTGGTTTGTATAGCGGGGGGGCCTTTAATGAGCAGTTCTTC,CASGLYSGGAFNEQFF,16,TRBV12-5,TRBJ2-1,NA,TRBD2
TGTGCCAGCAGCTTAGATACAACAGCGGATGAGCAGTTCTTC,CASSLDTTADEQFF,14,TRBV11-3,TRBJ2-1,NA,NA
TGTGCTAGCAGCTTACCAAAGGACAGGGGAGGATCCGGGGAGCTGTTTTTT,CASSLPKDRGGSGELFF,17,TRBV7-7,TRBJ2-2,NA,TRBD1